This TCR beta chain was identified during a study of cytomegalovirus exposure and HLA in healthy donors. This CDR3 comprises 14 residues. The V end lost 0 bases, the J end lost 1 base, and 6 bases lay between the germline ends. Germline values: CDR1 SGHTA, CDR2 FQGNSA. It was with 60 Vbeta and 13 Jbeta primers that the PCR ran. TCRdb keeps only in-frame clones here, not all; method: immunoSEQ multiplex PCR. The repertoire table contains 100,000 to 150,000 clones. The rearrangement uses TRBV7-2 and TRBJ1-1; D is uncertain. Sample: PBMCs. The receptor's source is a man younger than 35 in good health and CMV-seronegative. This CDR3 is CASSLAEGNTEAFF. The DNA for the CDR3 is TGTGCCAGCAGCTTAGCTGAGGGGAACACTGAAGCTTTCTTT.